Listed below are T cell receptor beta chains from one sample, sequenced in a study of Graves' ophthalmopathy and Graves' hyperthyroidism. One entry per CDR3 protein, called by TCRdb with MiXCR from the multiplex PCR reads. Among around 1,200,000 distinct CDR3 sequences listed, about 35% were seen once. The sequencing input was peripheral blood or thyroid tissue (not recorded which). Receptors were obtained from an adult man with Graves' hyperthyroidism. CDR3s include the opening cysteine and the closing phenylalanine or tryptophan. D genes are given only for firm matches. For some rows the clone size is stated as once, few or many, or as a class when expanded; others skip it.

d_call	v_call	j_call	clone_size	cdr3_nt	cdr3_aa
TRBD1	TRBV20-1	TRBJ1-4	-	TGCAGCGTTAAATCAAGGGACAGACATAATGAAAAACTGTTTTTT	CSVKSRDRHNEKLFF
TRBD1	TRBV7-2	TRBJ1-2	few	TGTGCCAGCAGCCCCCAGGGGGCGGGCTACACCTTC	CASSPQGAGYTF
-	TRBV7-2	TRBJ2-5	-	TGTGCGGGTCGGAGAACAGCGACTGAAGAGACCCTGTACTTC	CAGRRTATEETLYF
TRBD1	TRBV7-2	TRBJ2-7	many	TGTGCCAGCAGCACGGGACAGGGCCTCGGGTACGAGCAGTACTTC	CASSTGQGLGYEQYF
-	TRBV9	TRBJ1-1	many	TGTGCCAGCAGCGCCCCAGACACAAACGCTTTCTTT	CASSAPDTNAFF
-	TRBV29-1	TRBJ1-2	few	TGCAGCGTTGAACACTCTAGCTATGGCTACACCTTC	CSVEHSSYGYTF
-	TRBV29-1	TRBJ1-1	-	TGCAGCGTTGCCGATGTCGACACTGAAGCTTTCTTT	CSVADVDTEAFF
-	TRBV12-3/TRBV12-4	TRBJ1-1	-	TGTGCTAGTGGGTGGACAGCCAGTGAATGGATCACTGAAGCTTTCTTT	CASGWTASEWITEAFF
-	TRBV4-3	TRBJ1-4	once	TGCGCCAGCAGCCAAGATAGAGCAACGGTAAAACTGTTTTTT	CASSQDRATVKLFF
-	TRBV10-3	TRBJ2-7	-	TGTGCCAGCAGTGAAAAGGGAAGCGGGCGCTACGAGCAGTACTTC	CASSEKGSGRYEQYF
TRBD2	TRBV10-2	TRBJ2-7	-	TGCGCCAGCAGTGCCGGACTAGCCCGCGAGCAGTACTTC	CASSAGLAREQYF
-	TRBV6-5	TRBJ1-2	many	TGTGCCAGCAGACAGGGAGCTAACTATGGCTACACCTTC	CASRQGANYGYTF
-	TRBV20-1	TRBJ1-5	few	TGCAGTGCTAGCGGGGACATTGTTTATCAGCCCCAGCATTTT	CSASGDIVYQPQHF
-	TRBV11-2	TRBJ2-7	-	TGTGCCAGCAGCTTAGGTTGGACTACCCCTACCTACGAGCAGTACTTC	CASSLGWTTPTYEQYF
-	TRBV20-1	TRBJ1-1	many	TGCAGTGCTAGAGGTCAGTCGGCGGGGGAGAACACTGAAGCTTTCTTT	CSARGQSAGENTEAFF
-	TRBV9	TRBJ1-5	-	TGTGCCAGCAGCGTAGGAGCCGCGGATCAGCCCCAGCATTTT	CASSVGAADQPQHF
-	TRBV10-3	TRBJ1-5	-	TGTGCCACCACGGGACGGAGAAATCAGCCCCAGCATTTT	CATTGRRNQPQHF
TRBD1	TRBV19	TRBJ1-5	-	TGTGCCAGTAGCACCCCCTCTGTCGGGACAGGGGACAATCAGCCCCAGCATTTT	CASSTPSVGTGDNQPQHF
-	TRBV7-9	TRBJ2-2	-	TGTGCCAGCAGTTACTCGACCCTCTCAGGGGAGCTGTTTTTT	CASSYSTLSGELFF
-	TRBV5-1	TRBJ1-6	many	TGCGCCAGCAGCGTAGAGGATAATTCACCCCTCCACTTT	CASSVEDNSPLHF
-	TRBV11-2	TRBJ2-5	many	TGTGCCAGCAGCAACGCCGGACCCTACCAAGAGACCCAGTACTTC	CASSNAGPYQETQYF
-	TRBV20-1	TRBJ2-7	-	TGCAGTGCCGAAGGACCGACAGGTTCCTCCGAGCAGTACTTC	CSAEGPTGSSEQYF
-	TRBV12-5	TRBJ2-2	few	TGTGCTAGTGGTTTGGGTCCGGGATGGGAGCTGTTTTTT	CASGLGPGWELFF
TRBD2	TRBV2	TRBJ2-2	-	TGTGACAATCCCAAGCGGGGAGGGAACACCGGGGAGCTGTTTTTT	CDNPKRGGNTGELFF
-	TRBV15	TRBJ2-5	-	TGTGCCACCAGCAGAGATACAGTAGGCCAAGAGACCCAGTACTTC	CATSRDTVGQETQYF
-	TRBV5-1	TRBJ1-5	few	TGCGCCAGCAGCTTGGCTGGAAGGCGGCCCCAGCATTTT	CASSLAGRRPQHF
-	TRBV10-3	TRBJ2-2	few	TGTGCCAGCAGTGATAATGGAGACAGAAGCATTACCGGGGAGCTGTTTTTT	CASSDNGDRSITGELFF
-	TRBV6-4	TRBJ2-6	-	TGTGCCAGCAGTTACAGCAGTGGGGCGGGGTATGCAGTCACTGGGGCCAACGTCCTGACTTTC	CASSYSSGAGYAVTGANVLTF
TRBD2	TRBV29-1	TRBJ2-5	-	TGCAGCGGCGGGAGGGGGTCGAGGGAGACCCAGTACTTC	CSGGRGSRETQYF
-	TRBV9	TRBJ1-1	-	TGTGCCAGCAGCGTAGACGGGCTCCGCACTGAAGCTTTCTTT	CASSVDGLRTEAFF
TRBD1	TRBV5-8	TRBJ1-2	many	TGTGCCAGCAGCGGACTGGGACAGGGGGATGGCTACACCTTC	CASSGLGQGDGYTF
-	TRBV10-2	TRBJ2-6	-	TGCGCCAGCAGTGAGTCCTGGGGGAGACCACCTGGGGCCAACGTCCTGACTTTC	CASSESWGRPPGANVLTF
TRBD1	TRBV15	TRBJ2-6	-	TGTGCCACCAGCAGAGATCGACAGGGGGCGCCTGGGGCCAACGTCCTGACTTTC	CATSRDRQGAPGANVLTF
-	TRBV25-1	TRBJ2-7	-	TGTGCCAGCAGTGAGGCTAGGTGGCAGTCCTACGAGCAGTACTTC	CASSEARWQSYEQYF
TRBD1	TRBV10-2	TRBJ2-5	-	TGCGCCAGCAGTGAGCCGGACAGGGCGGAGACCCAGTACTTC	CASSEPDRAETQYF
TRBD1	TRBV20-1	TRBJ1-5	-	TGCAGTGCCCCCGAGGGACAGGGGTTTCAGCCCCAGCATTTT	CSAPEGQGFQPQHF
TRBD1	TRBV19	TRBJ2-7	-	TGTGCCAGTAGTATCACGAACAGGGGCACCTACGAGCAGTACTTC	CASSITNRGTYEQYF
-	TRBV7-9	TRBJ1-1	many	TGTGCCAGCACCTCACAAATCACTGAAGCTTTCTTT	CASTSQITEAFF
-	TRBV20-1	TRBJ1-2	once	TGCAGTGCTAGGGACCGGGTCACCTATGGCTACACCTTC	CSARDRVTYGYTF
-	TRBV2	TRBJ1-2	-	TGTGCCAGCAGTGAGATATGGGACGAAGGGGGCTACACCTTC	CASSEIWDEGGYTF